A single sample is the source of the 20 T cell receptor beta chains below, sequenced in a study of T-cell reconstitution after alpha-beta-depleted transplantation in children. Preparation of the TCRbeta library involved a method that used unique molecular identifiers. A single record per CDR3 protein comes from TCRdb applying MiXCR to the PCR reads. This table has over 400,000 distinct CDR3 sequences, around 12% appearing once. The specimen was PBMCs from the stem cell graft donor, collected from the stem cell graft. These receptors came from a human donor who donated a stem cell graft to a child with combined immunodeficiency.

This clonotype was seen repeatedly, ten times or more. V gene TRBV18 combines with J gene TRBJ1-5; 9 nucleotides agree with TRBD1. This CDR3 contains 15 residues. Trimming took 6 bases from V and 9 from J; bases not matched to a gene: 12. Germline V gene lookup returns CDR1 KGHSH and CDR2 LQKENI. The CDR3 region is CASSLATGGEGPQHF. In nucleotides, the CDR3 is TGTGCCAGCTCGCTAGCCACAGGGGGCGAAGGGCCCCAGCATTTT.

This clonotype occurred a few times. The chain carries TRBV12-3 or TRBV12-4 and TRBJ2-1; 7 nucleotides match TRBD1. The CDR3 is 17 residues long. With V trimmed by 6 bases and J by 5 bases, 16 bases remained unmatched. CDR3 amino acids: CASSFQRGQLRDNEQFF. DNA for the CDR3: TGTGCCAGCAGCTTCCAGAGGGGACAGTTAAGAGACAATGAGCAGTTCTTC.

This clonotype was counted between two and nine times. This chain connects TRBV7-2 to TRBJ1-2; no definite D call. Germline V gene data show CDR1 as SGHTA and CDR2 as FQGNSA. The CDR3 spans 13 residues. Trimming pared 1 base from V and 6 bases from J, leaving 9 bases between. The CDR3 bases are TGTGCCAGCAGCTTAGGCCCCGTGAATGGCTACACCTTC. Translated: CASSLGPVNGYTF.

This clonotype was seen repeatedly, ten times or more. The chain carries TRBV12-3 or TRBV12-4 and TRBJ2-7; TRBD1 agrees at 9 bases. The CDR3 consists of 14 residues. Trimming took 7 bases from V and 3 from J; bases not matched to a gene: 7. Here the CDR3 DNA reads TGTGCCAGCACTCCGGGACAGGGTATCTACGAGCAGTACTTC. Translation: CASTPGQGIYEQYF.

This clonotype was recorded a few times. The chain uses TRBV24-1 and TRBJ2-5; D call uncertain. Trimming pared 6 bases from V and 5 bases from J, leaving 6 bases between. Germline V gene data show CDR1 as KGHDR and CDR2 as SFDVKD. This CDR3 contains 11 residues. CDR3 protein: CATSSIETQYF. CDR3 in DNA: TGTGCCACCAGTAGTATTGAGACCCAGTACTTC.

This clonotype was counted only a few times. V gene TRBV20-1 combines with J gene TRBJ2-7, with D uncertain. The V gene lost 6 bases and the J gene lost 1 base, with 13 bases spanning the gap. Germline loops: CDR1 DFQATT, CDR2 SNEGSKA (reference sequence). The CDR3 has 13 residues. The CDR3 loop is CSALRPGSYEQYF. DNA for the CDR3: TGCAGTGCCCTACGCCCGGGTTCCTACGAGCAGTACTTC.

CDR3 sequence: CASSLVRLAEDNEQFF. As DNA, the CDR3 is TGTGCCAGCAGCTTGGTTAGGCTAGCGGAAGACAATGAGCAGTTCTTC. The V and J genes are TRBV5-5 and TRBJ2-1; 7 bases are a match to TRBD2. Germline CDR1 and CDR2: SGHKS and YYEKEE (reference sequence). There are 16 residues in the CDR3. Unmatched junction bases numbered 8, after V lost 0 bases and J lost 5 bases.

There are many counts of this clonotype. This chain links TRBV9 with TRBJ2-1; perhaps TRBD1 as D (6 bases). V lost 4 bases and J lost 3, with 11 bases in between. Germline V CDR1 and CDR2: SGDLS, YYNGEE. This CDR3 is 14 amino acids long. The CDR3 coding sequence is TGTGCCAGCAGCAACCGGGACAACTACAATGAGCAGTTCTTC. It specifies CASSNRDNYNEQFF.

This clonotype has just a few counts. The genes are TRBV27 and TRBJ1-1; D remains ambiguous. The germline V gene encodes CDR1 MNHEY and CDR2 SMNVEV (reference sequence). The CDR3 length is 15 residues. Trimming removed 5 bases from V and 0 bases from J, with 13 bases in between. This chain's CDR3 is CASSERLHMNTEAFF. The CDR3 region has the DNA TGTGCCAGCAGTGAGAGACTTCACATGAACACTGAAGCTTTCTTT.

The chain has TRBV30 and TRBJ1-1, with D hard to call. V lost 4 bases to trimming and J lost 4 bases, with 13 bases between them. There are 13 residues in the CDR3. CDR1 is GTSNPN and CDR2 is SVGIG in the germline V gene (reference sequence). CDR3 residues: CAWIPEEVTEAFF. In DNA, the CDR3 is TGTGCCTGGATCCCAGAGGAGGTCACTGAAGCTTTCTTT.

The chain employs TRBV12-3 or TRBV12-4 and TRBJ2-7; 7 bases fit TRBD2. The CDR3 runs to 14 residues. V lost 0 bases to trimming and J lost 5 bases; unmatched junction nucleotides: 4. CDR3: CASSLAGGVDEQYF. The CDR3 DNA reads TGTGCCAGCAGTTTAGCGGGAGGGGTCGACGAGCAGTACTTC.

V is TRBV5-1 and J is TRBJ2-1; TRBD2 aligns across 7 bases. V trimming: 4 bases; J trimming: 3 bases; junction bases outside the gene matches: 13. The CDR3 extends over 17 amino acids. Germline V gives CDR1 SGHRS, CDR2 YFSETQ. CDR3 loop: CASSTEGLADFYNEQFF. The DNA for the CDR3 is TGCGCCAGCAGCACGGAAGGGCTAGCGGATTTCTACAATGAGCAGTTCTTC.

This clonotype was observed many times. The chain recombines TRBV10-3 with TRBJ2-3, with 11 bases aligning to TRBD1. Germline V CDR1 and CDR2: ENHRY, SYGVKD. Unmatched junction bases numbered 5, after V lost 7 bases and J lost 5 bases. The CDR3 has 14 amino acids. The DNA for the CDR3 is TGTGCCATCACCCGGGACAGGGGGGGAGATACGCAGTATTTT. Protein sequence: CAITRDRGGDTQYF.

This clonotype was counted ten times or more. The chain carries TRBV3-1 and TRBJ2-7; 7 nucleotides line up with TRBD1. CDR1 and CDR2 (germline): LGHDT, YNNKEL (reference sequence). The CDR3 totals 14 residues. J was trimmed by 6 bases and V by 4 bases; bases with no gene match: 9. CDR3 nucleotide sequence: TGTGCCAGCAGCCTCCGGGACAGTGTCCCCGAGCAGTACTTC. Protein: CASSLRDSVPEQYF.

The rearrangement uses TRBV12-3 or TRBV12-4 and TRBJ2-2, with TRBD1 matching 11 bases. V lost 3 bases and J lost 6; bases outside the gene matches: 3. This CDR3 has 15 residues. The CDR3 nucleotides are TGTGCCAGCAGTTTGGACAGGGGGCAAGCCGGGGAGCTGTTTTTT. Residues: CASSLDRGQAGELFF.

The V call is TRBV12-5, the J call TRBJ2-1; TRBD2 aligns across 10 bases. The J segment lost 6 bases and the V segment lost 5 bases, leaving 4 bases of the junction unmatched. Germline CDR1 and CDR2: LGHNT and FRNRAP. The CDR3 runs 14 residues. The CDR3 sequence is CASGLGTSANEQFF. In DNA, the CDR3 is TGTGCTAGTGGTCTCGGGACTAGCGCCAATGAGCAGTTCTTC.

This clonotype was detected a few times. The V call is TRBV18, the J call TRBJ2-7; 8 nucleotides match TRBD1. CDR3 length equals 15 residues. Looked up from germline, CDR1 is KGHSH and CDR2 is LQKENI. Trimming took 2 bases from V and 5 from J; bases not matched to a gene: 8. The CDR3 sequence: CASSPGTRQGNEQYF. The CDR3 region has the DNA TGTGCCAGCTCACCAGGAACGAGACAGGGGAACGAGCAGTACTTC.

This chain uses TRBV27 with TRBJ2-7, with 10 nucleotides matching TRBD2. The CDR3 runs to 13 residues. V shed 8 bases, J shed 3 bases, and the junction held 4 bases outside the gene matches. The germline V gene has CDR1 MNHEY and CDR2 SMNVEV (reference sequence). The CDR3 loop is CASGWTSGYEQYF. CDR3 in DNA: TGTGCCAGCGGGTGGACTAGCGGCTACGAGCAGTACTTC.

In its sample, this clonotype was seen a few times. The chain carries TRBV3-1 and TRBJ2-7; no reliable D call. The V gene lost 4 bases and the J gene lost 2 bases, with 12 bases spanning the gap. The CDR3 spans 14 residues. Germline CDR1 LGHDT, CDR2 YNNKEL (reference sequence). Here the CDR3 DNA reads TGTGCCAGCAGCCCATTTTTCGAAACCTACGAGCAGTACTTC. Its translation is CASSPFFETYEQYF.

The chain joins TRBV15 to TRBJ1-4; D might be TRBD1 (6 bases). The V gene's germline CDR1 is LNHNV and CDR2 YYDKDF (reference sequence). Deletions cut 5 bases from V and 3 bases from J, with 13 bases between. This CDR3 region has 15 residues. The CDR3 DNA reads TGTGCCACCAGCTCCGGGAGGGGGTCTAATGAAAAACTGTTTTTT. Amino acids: CATSSGRGSNEKLFF. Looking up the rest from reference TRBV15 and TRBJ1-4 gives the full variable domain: DAMVIQNPRYQVTQFGKPVTLSCSQTLNHNVMYWYQQKSSQAPKLLFHYYDKDFNNEADTPDNFQSRRPNTSFCFLDIRSPGLGDTAMYLCATSSGRGSNEKLFFGSGTQLSVL.